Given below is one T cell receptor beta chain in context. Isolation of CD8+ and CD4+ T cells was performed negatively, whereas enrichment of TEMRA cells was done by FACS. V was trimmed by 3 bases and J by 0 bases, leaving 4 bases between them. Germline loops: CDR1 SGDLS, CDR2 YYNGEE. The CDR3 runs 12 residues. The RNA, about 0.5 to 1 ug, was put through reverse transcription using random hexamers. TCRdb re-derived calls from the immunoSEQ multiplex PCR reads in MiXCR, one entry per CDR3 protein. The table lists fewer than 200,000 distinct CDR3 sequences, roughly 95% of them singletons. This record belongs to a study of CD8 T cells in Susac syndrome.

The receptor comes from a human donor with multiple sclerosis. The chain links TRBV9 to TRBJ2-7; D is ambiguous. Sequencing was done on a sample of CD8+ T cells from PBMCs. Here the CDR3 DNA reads TGTGCCAGCAGCGGGAGCTCCTACGAGCAGTACTTC. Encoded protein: CASSGSSYEQYF.